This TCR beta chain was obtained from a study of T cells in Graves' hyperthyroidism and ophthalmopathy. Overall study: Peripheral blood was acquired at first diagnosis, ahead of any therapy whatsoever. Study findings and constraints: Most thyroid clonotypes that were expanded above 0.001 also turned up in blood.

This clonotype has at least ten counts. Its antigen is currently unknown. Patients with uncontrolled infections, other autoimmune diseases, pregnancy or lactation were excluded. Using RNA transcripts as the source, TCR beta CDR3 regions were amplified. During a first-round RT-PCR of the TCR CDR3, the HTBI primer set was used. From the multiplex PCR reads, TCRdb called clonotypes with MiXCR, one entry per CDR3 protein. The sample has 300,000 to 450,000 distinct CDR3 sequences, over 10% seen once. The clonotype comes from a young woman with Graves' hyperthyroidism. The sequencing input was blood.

CDR3 DNA sequence: TGTGCCAGCAGTGAAGTCCGACAGGATGAGCAGTTCTTC. This translates into CASSEVRQDEQFF. The chain couples TRBV6-1 to TRBJ2-1; perhaps TRBD1 as D (6 bases). The CDR3 runs to 13 residues. CDR1 and CDR2 (germline): MNHNS, SASEGT. Trimming left V 1 base short and J 8 bases short, with 9 bases between.